Listed below are T cell receptor beta chains from one sample, sequenced in a study of T-cell reconstitution after alpha-beta-depleted transplantation in children. TCRdb independently ran MiXCR on the PCR reads; one entry per CDR3 protein. The sample carries 400,000 to 550,000 distinct CDR3 sequences, about 11% recorded once. The sample here was PBMCs, taken before TCRalphabeta/CD19-depleted stem cell transplant. Source of these receptors: a child aged 2-15 years with inherited bone marrow failure, due to receive a stem cell transplant. Both conserved end residues are trimmed from each CDR3. Fields, in order: clone size, CDR3 length, J gene, V gene, CDR3 protein. Expanded clones are given a class, and other clones once, few, many or no size at all.

abundance: many
len: 12
j_gene: TRBJ2-1
v_gene: TRBV4-2
CDR3aa: ASSQDLLGDEQF

abundance: many
len: 13
j_gene: TRBJ2-2
v_gene: TRBV4-1
CDR3aa: ASSQAQLNTGELF

abundance: few
len: 13
j_gene: TRBJ2-1
v_gene: TRBV4-3
CDR3aa: ASSQGLAGNNEQF

abundance: many
len: 14
j_gene: TRBJ2-1
v_gene: TRBV12-3/TRBV12-4
CDR3aa: ASTLTPGGRANEQF

abundance: few
len: 11
j_gene: TRBJ2-2
v_gene: TRBV10-3
CDR3aa: ATRISNTGELF

abundance: many
len: 14
j_gene: TRBJ1-5
v_gene: TRBV28
CDR3aa: ASSLTLRGGNQPQH

abundance: many
len: 13
j_gene: TRBJ2-3
v_gene: TRBV4-1
CDR3aa: ASSHWTGGTDTQY

abundance: -
len: 13
j_gene: TRBJ2-5
v_gene: TRBV10-3
CDR3aa: AISDSGTGQETQY

abundance: -
len: 12
j_gene: TRBJ2-5
v_gene: TRBV27
CDR3aa: ASGRGGGQETQY

abundance: -
len: 10
j_gene: TRBJ2-5
v_gene: TRBV12-3/TRBV12-4
CDR3aa: ASSSLLESQY

abundance: many
len: 14
j_gene: TRBJ2-5
v_gene: TRBV10-3
CDR3aa: AISERAGADVETQY

abundance: many
len: 13
j_gene: TRBJ2-1
v_gene: TRBV12-3/TRBV12-4
CDR3aa: ASRDAQSSYNEQF

abundance: many
len: 13
j_gene: TRBJ2-3
v_gene: TRBV20-1
CDR3aa: SAPSLAHSTDTQY

abundance: many
len: 14
j_gene: TRBJ2-3
v_gene: TRBV7-9
CDR3aa: ASSRTGGAGTDTQY

abundance: -
len: 13
j_gene: TRBJ1-5
v_gene: TRBV19
CDR3aa: ASSRETVAWQPQH

abundance: many
len: 12
j_gene: TRBJ2-5
v_gene: TRBV5-6
CDR3aa: ASSPHPIQETQY

abundance: few
len: 8
j_gene: TRBJ2-1
v_gene: TRBV29-1
CDR3aa: SVGEASWF

abundance: many
len: 14
j_gene: TRBJ2-1
v_gene: TRBV7-9
CDR3aa: ASSLADTSSYNEQF